This TCR beta chain was found in a study of shared clonotypes between healthy human individuals. To note about this clone: What it binds is unknown.

Donors, healthy HIV-negative adults, lacked recent acute infections or vaccinations. Study findings and constraints: Shared clonotypes across all four donors exceeded non-shared ones in generation probability.

Study processing details: Without quality scores, immunoSEQ junctional reads could not be filtered like full-length reads. Here immunoSEQ multiplex PCR was the method, and the copy in TCRdb shows in-frame clones only, minus some. The V and J calls and the clone size are those of that table, but D and trimming were determined from the DNA. The table has over a million clones, more than 95% seen once; the top ten hold roughly 1.2%. This CDR3 has 14 amino acids. Germline V CDR1 and CDR2: MNHEY, SMNVEV (reference sequence). Losses at the gene ends were 8 bases for V and 3 bases for J; bases not matched to a gene: 7.

The receptor was isolated from a man in his thirties or forties in good health. The rearrangement links TRBV27 to TRBJ2-1; 7 positions match TRBD2. Sample: naive CD4+ T cells sorted from blood. Regarding subset: CD45RA+ positively selected. The CDR3 protein is CASSASGHYNEQFF. As DNA, the CDR3 is TGTGCCAGCTCAGCTAGCGGACACTACAATGAGCAGTTCTTC.